The present T cell receptor (beta chain) was sequenced within a study of T cell repertoires in cytomegalovirus infection. Across the whole study: Public TCR beta signatures were indicative of both CMV infection and a matching HLA type. Study-level results: CMV-specific TCR beta clonotypes restricted by HLA-C were the ones dominating the ex vivo response.

TCRdb fed the reads into MiXCR, producing one record per CDR3 protein. Counted here are approximately 280,000 distinct CDR3 sequences, less than 25% occurring once; the ten biggest clones make up 15% to 20%. This clonotype turned up a few times. Its antigen is unidentified. The CDR3 is 12 amino acids. CDR1 and CDR2 from the germline V gene are DFQATT and SNEGSKA (reference sequence). V was cut by 5 bases and J by 3 bases, with 10 bases left in between. V is TRBV20-1 and J is TRBJ1-2; maybe TRBD1 (5 bases). Material: cultured PBMCs, obtained from culture after CMV antigen stimulation. The receptor was derived from a human donor in good health (CMV status not recorded). Some clones in this sample may be carry-over from other donors' samples. The DNA of the CDR3 is TGCAGTGCTCAGGGCCCCCACTATGGCTACACCTTC. This encodes CSAQGPHYGYTF.